This entry lists 17 T cell receptor beta chains sequenced from one sample in a study of blood T cell repertoires in COVID-19. Only in-frame clones appear in the TCRdb table, and some are missing; sequencing was by immunoSEQ multiplex PCR. The sample has some 140,000 clones, 84% seen once. What was sequenced was peripheral blood. These receptors were collected from a man aged 55 to 69 with acute or convalescent COVID-19.

This chain uses TRBV5-4 with TRBJ2-5, with 7 bases that match TRBD2. The CDR3 covers 14 residues. The germline V gene encodes CDR1 SGHNT and CDR2 YYREEE (reference sequence). J was trimmed by 2 bases and V by 0 bases; bases with no gene match: 1. DNA of the CDR3: TGTGCCAGCAGCTTGGGGACTAGACAAGAGACCCAGTACTTC. Translated, it gives CASSLGTRQETQYF.

The chain employs TRBV9 and TRBJ2-3; D possibly corresponds to TRBD2 (6 bases). CDR1 is SGDLS and CDR2 is YYNGEE in the germline V gene. Trimming removed 0 bases from V and 6 bases from J, with 14 bases in between. The length of the CDR3 is 15 residues. CDR3: CASSVVRGGTDTQYF. The CDR3 nucleotides read TGTGCCAGCAGCGTAGTCCGGGGAGGTACCGATACGCAGTATTTT.

The chain has TRBV19 and TRBJ2-5; TRBD1 aligns across 8 bases. Germline CDR1 and CDR2: LNHDA and SQIVND (reference sequence). V gave up 2 bases and J gave up 5 bases; unmatched junction bases: 7. The CDR3 extends over 15 amino acids. CDR3 sequence reads: CASSISRDRKETQYF. CDR3 bases: TGTGCCAGTAGTATATCCCGGGACAGGAAGGAGACCCAGTACTTC.

This sequence joins TRBV12-5 and TRBJ2-7; TRBD2 is a possible D gene (6 bases). V was trimmed by 6 bases and J by 3 bases, leaving 21 bases between them. This CDR3 contains 16 residues. Germline-derived CDR1 and CDR2 are LGHNT and FRNRAP. Written as DNA, the CDR3 is TGTGCTAGTGGCCCCTCGACAGTAGCGGATTACTACGAGCAGTACTTC. This codes for CASGPSTVADYYEQYF.

The CDR3 DNA follows: TGTGCCTGGAAGGGACTAGCGGGGGGGCACACCGGGGAGCTGTTTTTT. Its protein is CAWKGLAGGHTGELFF. The V call is TRBV30, the J call TRBJ2-2; 16 nucleotides line up with TRBD2. Per germline, CDR1 GTSNPN and CDR2 SVGIG (reference sequence). The CDR3 consists of 16 residues. The V and J ends lost 4 bases and 3 bases, in that order; junction bases with no gene match: 2.

The rearrangement joins TRBV11-3 to TRBJ2-5; 8 bases are shared with TRBD1. Germline V CDR1 and CDR2: SGHNT, YENEEA. The trim removed 1 base at V and 7 bases at J, leaving 11 bases unmatched. The CDR3 is 16 amino acids. CDR3 protein: CASSLGGQAKLGTQYF. CDR3 DNA sequence: TGTGCCAGCAGCTTAGGGGGACAGGCGAAATTGGGGACCCAGTACTTC. Variable domain in full (rest from reference TRBV11-3 and TRBJ2-5): EAGVVQSPRYKIIEKKQPVAFWCNPISGHNTLYWYLQNLGQGPELLIRYENEEAVDDSQLPKDRFSAERLKGVDSTLKIQPAELGDSAVYLCASSLGGQAKLGTQYFGPGTRLLVL.

The CDR3 DNA reads TGTGCCAGCAGTTCCCGGAGGACAGGGTTAGGAAACACCATATATTTT. Residues: CASSSRRTGLGNTIYF. This rearrangement joins TRBV6-5 to TRBJ1-3; 8 positions match TRBD1. Losses at the gene ends were 4 bases for V and 4 bases for J; bases not matched to a gene: 9. The CDR3 extends over 16 amino acids. Germline CDR1 reads MNHEY; CDR2 reads SVGAGI.

Regarding this clone: The germline gene is not matched at one end of the junction; a read error may be the cause. The V gene is TRBV9, the J gene TRBJ2-4; 9 nucleotides match TRBD1. Germline lookup yields CDR1 SGDLS and CDR2 YYNGEE. The CDR3 is 13 amino acids. The chain's CDR3 is CASSVGETGGLKF. Written as DNA, the CDR3 is TGTGCCAGCAGCGTAGGCGAGACAGGGGGTCTCAAATTC.

The CDR3 here is CASRAAGGGTDTQYF. In nucleotides, the CDR3 is TGTGCCAGCAGAGCGGCGGGAGGTGGCACAGATACGCAGTATTTT. The rearrangement joins TRBV5-6 to TRBJ2-3, with 8 bases fitting TRBD2. Unmatched junction bases numbered 6, after V lost 5 bases and J lost 1 base. Germline V lookup: CDR1 SGHDT, CDR2 YYEEEE. The CDR3 is made up of 15 amino acids.

This chain links TRBV6-5 with TRBJ2-3; D is perhaps TRBD2 (5 bases). The CDR3 spans 15 residues. The germline V and J ends were trimmed by 4 bases and 3 bases, with 14 bases remaining between them. Germline V gene sequence: CDR1 MNHEY, CDR2 SVGAGI. The CDR3 is CASSSVGLGTDTQYF. The CDR3 DNA follows: TGTGCCAGCAGTTCCGTCGGACTCGGGACAGATACGCAGTATTTT.

A single count supports this clone. The V and J genes are TRBV27 and TRBJ1-2, with D possibly matching TRBD1 (5 bases). Per the germline V gene, CDR1 is MNHEY and CDR2 is SMNVEV (reference sequence). V lost 4 bases and J 4 bases, leaving 10 bases between the germline ends. The CDR3 covers 13 residues. In DNA form, the CDR3 reads TGTGCCAGCAGTTCAAGGGACTTCTATGGCTACACCTTC. Protein: CASSSRDFYGYTF.

V and J are TRBV30 and TRBJ1-2; maybe TRBD1 (6 bases). The CDR3 contains 12 residues. Trimming stripped 3 bases from V and 4 bases from J, with 9 bases between. Germline V gives CDR1 GTSNPN, CDR2 SVGIG (reference sequence). CDR3 in amino acids: CAWSTGPYGYTF. The CDR3 region has the DNA TGTGCCTGGAGCACAGGGCCCTATGGCTACACCTTC.

This chain connects TRBV30 to TRBJ2-7; D is possibly TRBD2 (5 bases). CDR1 is GTSNPN, CDR2 SVGIG, per germline (reference sequence). V was cut by 0 bases and J by 6 bases, with 27 bases left in between. The CDR3 totals 18 residues. Here the CDR3 DNA reads TGTGCCTGGAGTGTACACGAGGGCGAGATAGAGTTGACGCGCGAGCAGTACTTC. As protein: CAWSVHEGEIELTREQYF.

This chain uses TRBV28 with TRBJ2-7; 7 bases fit TRBD2. The CDR3 loop spans 13 amino acids. V was pared by 6 bases and J by 7 bases, with 9 bases of the junction left unmatched. CDR1 and CDR2 (germline): MDHEN, SYDVKM. The CDR3: CASRKSGVGEQYF. The DNA for the CDR3 is TGTGCCAGCAGAAAGAGCGGGGTGGGGGAGCAGTACTTC.

The chain recombines TRBV20-1 with TRBJ2-7; D is possibly TRBD1 (6 bases). Trimming shortened V by 6 bases and J by 3 bases, and 9 bases separated the two germline ends. The germline gives CDR1 DFQATT, CDR2 SNEGSKA (reference sequence). This CDR3 comprises 11 residues. This CDR3 is CSASTGYEQYF. The CDR3 DNA reads as TGCAGTGCATCGACAGGCTACGAGCAGTACTTC.

V and J are TRBV11-2 and TRBJ2-3, with D possibly TRBD1 on 7 matching bases. The germline V gene encodes CDR1 SGHAT and CDR2 FQNNGV. This CDR3 is 15 amino acids long. The V gene lost 5 bases and the J gene lost 0 bases, with 12 bases spanning the gap. The CDR3 loop is CASSPGGSSTDTQYF. As DNA, the CDR3 is TGTGCCAGCAGCCCAGGGGGGTCTAGCACAGATACGCAGTATTTT.

The chain joins TRBV10-3 to TRBJ1-1; the D gene is possibly TRBD1 (6 bases). CDR3 length equals 12 residues. Trimming shortened V by 3 bases and J by 7 bases, and 9 bases separated the two germline ends. Germline V gene lookup returns CDR1 ENHRY and CDR2 SYGVKD. CDR3 protein: CAISEGGGEAFF. DNA for the CDR3: TGTGCCATCAGTGAAGGGGGGGGTGAAGCTTTCTTT.